This is a list of T cell receptor beta chains from one sample in a study of blood T cell repertoires in COVID-19. Measured with immunoSEQ multiplex PCR; TCRdb has only the in-frame clones, and not every one. This table has nearly 300,000 clones, roughly 84% appearing once. Source material: peripheral blood. These receptors were obtained from a human donor with COVID-19, enrolled during active disease. The donor label of this sample is uncertain. Both conserved end residues are part of each CDR3. The D gene is left open where the match is weak. Only some rows state a clone size, as once, few, many or a class for expanded clones.

v_call: TRBV5-5
clone_size: NA
d_call: NA
j_call: TRBJ2-3
cdr3_nt: TGTGCCAGCAGCTTGGGTGGCGGTAGCACAGATACGCAGTATTTT
cdr3_aa: CASSLGGGSTDTQYF

v_call: TRBV20-1
clone_size: NA
d_call: NA
j_call: TRBJ1-5
cdr3_nt: TGCAGTGCTAGTGTGGGAGATGAGGATAATCAGCCCCAGCATTTT
cdr3_aa: CSASVGDEDNQPQHF

v_call: TRBV6-1
clone_size: NA
d_call: NA
j_call: TRBJ1-1
cdr3_nt: TGTGCCAGCAGTGAGGGGGCGAACACTGAAGCTTTCTTT
cdr3_aa: CASSEGANTEAFF

v_call: TRBV28
clone_size: NA
d_call: NA
j_call: TRBJ1-5
cdr3_nt: TGTGCCAGCAGATCAATGGTAGAGGCATGGGGCAATCAGCCCCAGCATTTT
cdr3_aa: CASRSMVEAWGNQPQHF

v_call: TRBV7-9
clone_size: NA
d_call: NA
j_call: TRBJ1-2
cdr3_nt: TGTGCCAGCAGCCCCGATTTCGGACAGAGTAGGGTCGGCTACACCTTC
cdr3_aa: CASSPDFGQSRVGYTF

v_call: TRBV5-4
clone_size: NA
d_call: NA
j_call: TRBJ2-2
cdr3_nt: TGTGCCAGCAGTTCTCGGAACACCGGGGAGCTGTTTTTT
cdr3_aa: CASSSRNTGELFF

v_call: TRBV4-1
clone_size: NA
d_call: TRBD1
j_call: TRBJ2-7
cdr3_nt: TGCGCCAGCAGCCAAGGGACAGGAGTTCCATACGAGCAGTACTTC
cdr3_aa: CASSQGTGVPYEQYF

v_call: TRBV3-1/TRBV3-2
clone_size: NA
d_call: NA
j_call: TRBJ2-6
cdr3_nt: TGTGCCAGCAGCCAAGATATCTCTGGGGCCAACGTCCTGACTTTC
cdr3_aa: CASSQDISGANVLTF

v_call: TRBV12-3/TRBV12-4
clone_size: NA
d_call: NA
j_call: TRBJ2-1
cdr3_nt: TGTGCCAGCAGTTTTCCCGGCTACAGCCAGTTCTTC
cdr3_aa: CASSFPGYSQFF

v_call: TRBV10-2
clone_size: NA
d_call: TRBD2
j_call: TRBJ2-1
cdr3_nt: TGCGCCACCATACTAGCGGGAGGGTACAATGAGCAGTTCTTC
cdr3_aa: CATILAGGYNEQFF

v_call: TRBV7-9
clone_size: NA
d_call: NA
j_call: TRBJ2-2
cdr3_nt: TGTGCCAGCGGACGCGGAGGTACAGACACCGGGGAGCTGTTTTTT
cdr3_aa: CASGRGGTDTGELFF

v_call: TRBV24-1
clone_size: once
d_call: NA
j_call: TRBJ2-1
cdr3_nt: TGTGCCACCAGTGACCCTACCCTCGGGACGGGGGTCTACAATGAGCAGTTCTTC
cdr3_aa: CATSDPTLGTGVYNEQFF

v_call: TRBV5-1
clone_size: NA
d_call: NA
j_call: TRBJ2-1
cdr3_nt: TGCGCCAGCAGCTTAGCAGGGTCGGAGTGGGATGAGCAGTTCTTC
cdr3_aa: CASSLAGSEWDEQFF

v_call: TRBV28
clone_size: NA
d_call: NA
j_call: TRBJ1-4
cdr3_nt: TGTGCCAGCAGTTTAGTTTCCCGTCCTAGGGAAAAACTGTTTTTT
cdr3_aa: CASSLVSRPREKLFF

v_call: TRBV19
clone_size: NA
d_call: TRBD2
j_call: TRBJ2-2
cdr3_nt: TGTGCCAGTAGTATTGGTAGCGGGAGATACACCGGGGAGCTGTTTTTT
cdr3_aa: CASSIGSGRYTGELFF

v_call: TRBV11-2
clone_size: NA
d_call: NA
j_call: TRBJ2-3
cdr3_nt: TGTGCCAGCAGCACCCGGGACACAGATACGCAGTATTTT
cdr3_aa: CASSTRDTDTQYF

v_call: TRBV29-1
clone_size: NA
d_call: TRBD1
j_call: TRBJ1-1
cdr3_nt: TGCAGCGTGAGGGAAACCGGGACAGGGGCCACTGAAGCTTTCTTT
cdr3_aa: CSVRETGTGATEAFF

v_call: TRBV7-8
clone_size: NA
d_call: TRBD1
j_call: TRBJ2-5
cdr3_nt: TGTGCCAGCAGCCCCAACAGGGGAATGCAAGAGACCCAGTACTTC
cdr3_aa: CASSPNRGMQETQYF

v_call: TRBV6-1
clone_size: NA
d_call: TRBD1
j_call: TRBJ2-2
cdr3_nt: TGTGCCAGCAGTGAAGCCTTCGGGACAGGGGGCACCGGGGAGCTGTTTTTT
cdr3_aa: CASSEAFGTGGTGELFF

v_call: TRBV25-1
clone_size: NA
d_call: TRBD1
j_call: TRBJ2-5
cdr3_nt: TGTGCCAGCAGTTTATCGGGACAGTACCAAGAGACCCAGTACTTC
cdr3_aa: CASSLSGQYQETQYF

v_call: TRBV24-1
clone_size: NA
d_call: TRBD1
j_call: TRBJ2-3
cdr3_nt: TGTGCCACCTCGATGACAGGGGGCGCGTTAGATACGCAGTATTTT
cdr3_aa: CATSMTGGALDTQYF

v_call: TRBV30
clone_size: NA
d_call: NA
j_call: TRBJ1-1
cdr3_nt: TGTGCCTGGGCAGGGGACGACACTGAAGCTTTCTTT
cdr3_aa: CAWAGDDTEAFF

v_call: TRBV28
clone_size: NA
d_call: TRBD1
j_call: TRBJ1-2
cdr3_nt: TGTGCCAGCAGTTCGGACAGGGATTTGGATGGCTACACCTTC
cdr3_aa: CASSSDRDLDGYTF

v_call: TRBV5-4
clone_size: NA
d_call: NA
j_call: TRBJ2-2
cdr3_nt: TGTGCCAGCAGCTGGGCTAGCGCCGCGAACACCGGGGAGCTGTTTTTT
cdr3_aa: CASSWASAANTGELFF

v_call: TRBV28
clone_size: NA
d_call: TRBD2
j_call: TRBJ2-7
cdr3_nt: TGTGCCAGCAGTACTCCTAGCGGGGGCTCCTCCTACGAGCAGTACTTC
cdr3_aa: CASSTPSGGSSYEQYF

v_call: TRBV9
clone_size: few
d_call: NA
j_call: TRBJ1-2
cdr3_nt: TGTGCCAGCAGCCCTCCGGGACGGCGGGGTGGTGGCTACACCTTC
cdr3_aa: CASSPPGRRGGGYTF

v_call: TRBV30
clone_size: NA
d_call: TRBD2
j_call: TRBJ2-1
cdr3_nt: TGTGCCTGGAGGGGACTAGCGTCCTACAATGAGCAGTTCTTC
cdr3_aa: CAWRGLASYNEQFF

v_call: TRBV11-2
clone_size: NA
d_call: NA
j_call: TRBJ1-6
cdr3_nt: TGTGCCAGCAGCTGGGGGTTTGAGAGGGGGAAGGGGTCACCCCTCCACTTT
cdr3_aa: CASSWGFERGKGSPLHF

v_call: TRBV10-3
clone_size: NA
d_call: TRBD2
j_call: TRBJ2-1
cdr3_nt: TGTGCCATCCTAGCGGGGGAGGAGTACAATGAGCAGTTCTTC
cdr3_aa: CAILAGEEYNEQFF

v_call: TRBV7-3
clone_size: NA
d_call: NA
j_call: TRBJ2-5
cdr3_nt: TGTGCCAGCAGCGATAACGGAGCCGCGCAAGAGACCCAGTACTTC
cdr3_aa: CASSDNGAAQETQYF

v_call: TRBV19
clone_size: many
d_call: NA
j_call: TRBJ1-4
cdr3_nt: TGTGCCAGTATGTGGAGGGAGGGCCCAACTAATGAAAAACTGTTTTTT
cdr3_aa: CASMWREGPTNEKLFF

v_call: TRBV5-8
clone_size: NA
d_call: NA
j_call: TRBJ1-4
cdr3_nt: TGTGCCAGCAGCTTGGTTGTGGGGGCGACAACTAATGAAAAACTGTTTTTT
cdr3_aa: CASSLVVGATTNEKLFF

v_call: TRBV10-2
clone_size: NA
d_call: TRBD2
j_call: TRBJ2-7
cdr3_nt: TGCGCCAGCAGTTTAGCGGGTACAGCCTACGAGCAGTACTTC
cdr3_aa: CASSLAGTAYEQYF

v_call: TRBV30
clone_size: NA
d_call: TRBD2
j_call: TRBJ2-3
cdr3_nt: TGTGCCTCAACCCCAATACTAGCGGGAGGGGCAGATACGCAGTATTTT
cdr3_aa: CASTPILAGGADTQYF

v_call: TRBV9
clone_size: NA
d_call: NA
j_call: TRBJ2-2
cdr3_nt: TGTGCCAGCAGCCCCCGGAGTGAGAACACCGGGGAGCTGTTTTTT
cdr3_aa: CASSPRSENTGELFF

v_call: TRBV4-2
clone_size: NA
d_call: NA
j_call: TRBJ2-2
cdr3_nt: TGTGCCAGCAGCCAAGAAGGTAGCGGCAACACCGGGGAGCTGTTTTTT
cdr3_aa: CASSQEGSGNTGELFF

v_call: TRBV28
clone_size: NA
d_call: TRBD1
j_call: TRBJ2-3
cdr3_nt: TGTGCCAGCAGGCCTACTCCGGACAGGTGGCTGTATTTT
cdr3_aa: CASRPTPDRWLYF

v_call: TRBV28
clone_size: NA
d_call: TRBD1
j_call: TRBJ2-1
cdr3_nt: TGTGCCAGCAGTTTTAGACTCGGACAGGGGCTCTACAATGAGCAGTTCTTC
cdr3_aa: CASSFRLGQGLYNEQFF

v_call: TRBV7-2
clone_size: NA
d_call: TRBD1
j_call: TRBJ1-5
cdr3_nt: TGTGCCAGCAGTTTGGGACAGAATCAGCCCCAGCATTTT
cdr3_aa: CASSLGQNQPQHF

v_call: TRBV28
clone_size: NA
d_call: TRBD2
j_call: TRBJ2-1
cdr3_nt: TGTGCCAGCAGTCCCCTAGCGGGGAAGCAGTTCTTC
cdr3_aa: CASSPLAGKQFF

v_call: TRBV6-1
clone_size: many
d_call: NA
j_call: TRBJ1-2
cdr3_nt: TGTGCCAGCAGTGAATATGGAAAGGGGTCGAACTATGGCTACACCTTC
cdr3_aa: CASSEYGKGSNYGYTF

v_call: TRBV18
clone_size: NA
d_call: NA
j_call: TRBJ2-2
cdr3_nt: TGTGCCAGCTCACGAGAAGCTACCGGGGAGCTGTTTTTT
cdr3_aa: CASSREATGELFF